This record concerns one TCR beta chain sequence. CTLA-4 blockade with ipilimumab, together with focal radiation, was given to patients with chemo-refractory metastatic non-small-cell lung cancer. The data derive from a study of radiotherapy plus CTLA-4 blockade in lung cancer. Sequencing was performed with immunoSEQ multiplex PCR; in TCRdb, only in-frame clones are kept and a portion is missing. The sample includes 81,000 or so clones, 60% to 85% of them seen just once. This CDR3 is built from 10 residues. Germline CDR1 is SNHLY and CDR2 is FYNNEI. V lost 4 bases and J 11 bases, leaving 9 bases between the germline ends.

The sample here was peripheral blood, taken from a patient treated with radiotherapy plus ipilimumab. The V gene is TRBV2, the J gene TRBJ2-7, with a possible D match to TRBD2 (7 bases). The receptor's source is a human donor with non-small cell lung cancer whose response to radiotherapy plus ipilimumab could not be evaluated. Some clones in this sample may be carry-over from other donors' samples. The CDR3 protein is CASSGGGEYF. In DNA, the CDR3 is TGTGCCAGCAGTGGAGGGGGGGAGTACTTC.